These 31 T cell receptor beta chains were all obtained from the same sample, sequenced in a study of identical twins. TCRdb reprocessed the 5' RACE reads via MiXCR and lists one record per CDR3 protein. Of approximately 890,000 distinct CDR3 sequences detected, 10% to 15% appear once; the ten largest clones hold 1.5% to 2%. Another study also made use of these data, one on yellow fever vaccine responses in identical twins.

Material for sequencing was PBMCs. All receptors derive from a woman under 30 in good health.

The rearrangement links TRBV29-1 to TRBJ2-1, with TRBD1 as a possible D gene (6 bases). The CDR3 runs to 15 residues. V lost 5 bases and J lost 6, with 20 bases in between. The germline V gene encodes CDR1 SQVTM and CDR2 ANQGSEA. The CDR3 is CSVPPPGTRGNEQFF. CDR3 in DNA: TGCAGCGTTCCCCCCCCCGGGACCAGGGGCAATGAGCAGTTCTTC.

At least ten counts were recorded for this clonotype. This chain links TRBV5-1 with TRBJ2-7, with 9 bases fitting TRBD1. Trimming at V came to 5 bases and at J to 5 bases, leaving 5 bases not matched to a gene. This CDR3 spans 13 amino acids. The germline V gene has CDR1 SGHRS and CDR2 YFSETQ. This chain's CDR3 is CASSPGTGNEQYF. CDR3 DNA: TGCGCCAGCAGTCCCGGGACAGGGAACGAGCAGTACTTC.

This chain links TRBV28 with TRBJ2-1; 13 bases line up with TRBD2. In germline, CDR1 is MDHEN, CDR2 SYDVKM. CDR3 length: 16 amino acids. Unmatched junction bases numbered 6, after V lost 6 bases and J lost 4 bases. This CDR3 is CASSVGTSGTYNEQFF. The CDR3 region has the DNA TGTGCCAGCAGCGTCGGGACTAGCGGGACTTACAATGAGCAGTTCTTC.

The CDR3 here is CASSGTGADTGELFF. The CDR3 nucleotides are TGTGCCAGCAGTGGTACAGGGGCCGACACCGGGGAGCTGTTTTTT. The V gene is TRBV6-1, the J gene TRBJ2-2, with TRBD1 matching over 7 bases. The CDR3 spans 15 residues. Per the germline V gene, CDR1 is MNHNS and CDR2 is SASEGT. V was pared by 4 bases and J by 3 bases, with 5 bases of the junction left unmatched.

The genes are TRBV9 and TRBJ1-2; 7 bases align to TRBD1. V shed 0 bases and J 5 bases; nucleotides not matched to a gene: 7. The CDR3 is 15 residues long. The germline gives CDR1 SGDLS, CDR2 YYNGEE. The CDR3 region is CASSVAGGTAYGYTF. The CDR3 region has the DNA TGTGCCAGCAGCGTAGCTGGCGGGACAGCTTATGGCTACACCTTC.

This clonotype was observed a few times. The chain has TRBV6-1 and TRBJ2-3; 12 bases map to TRBD1. V shed 0 bases and J 4 bases; nucleotides not matched to a gene: 2. Germline V lookup: CDR1 MNHNS, CDR2 SASEGT. This CDR3 spans 16 amino acids. CDR3 protein: CASSEAGTGGADTQYF. The DNA for the CDR3 is TGTGCCAGCAGTGAAGCCGGGACAGGGGGCGCAGATACGCAGTATTTT.

The J gene is TRBJ2-4, the V gene TRBV18; D not certain. This CDR3 is 16 amino acids long. Per germline, CDR1 KGHSH and CDR2 LQKENI. V was trimmed by 0 bases and J by 1 base, leaving 10 bases between them. CDR3 in DNA: TGTGCCAGCTCACCACCGGGCCCCACGGCCAAAAACATTCAGTACTTC. The encoded protein is CASSPPGPTAKNIQYF. Supplemented by reference TRBV18 and TRBJ2-4, the full variable domain reads NAGVMQNPRHLVRRRGQEARLRCSPMKGHSHVYWYRQLPEEGLKFMVYLQKENIIDESGMPKERFSAEFPKEGPSILRIQQVVRGDSAAYFCASSPPGPTAKNIQYFGAGTRLSVL.

This clonotype occurred many times. The chain is built from TRBV7-2 and TRBJ2-4; D gene ambiguous. Germline-derived CDR1 and CDR2 are SGHTA and FQGNSA. Between the trimmed V and J ends, which lost 5 bases and 6 bases, there was a span of 17 bases. The CDR3 has 15 amino acids. Here the CDR3 DNA reads TGTGCCAGCAGCCTCATGATGGTCGTTGGAAACATTCAGTACTTC. It translates to CASSLMMVVGNIQYF.

The genes are TRBV12-3 or TRBV12-4 and TRBJ2-1; D remains ambiguous. The CDR3 sequence is 14 residues long. V lost 7 bases and J lost 6, with 16 bases in between. The CDR3 protein is CASTLAAAGNEQFF. The CDR3 region has the DNA TGTGCCAGCACTTTGGCGGCGGCTGGCAATGAGCAGTTCTTC.

This sequence joins TRBV18 and TRBJ2-3, with D unclear. Germline CDR1 and CDR2: KGHSH and LQKENI. This CDR3 has 10 residues. V lost 8 bases and J lost 7, with 7 bases in between. In DNA form, the CDR3 reads TGTGCCAGCGCTGGGAATACGCAGTATTTT. Residues: CASAGNTQYF. Based on the CDR3 plus reference TRBV18 and TRBJ2-3, the full variable domain is NAGVMQNPRHLVRRRGQEARLRCSPMKGHSHVYWYRQLPEEGLKFMVYLQKENIIDESGMPKERFSAEFPKEGPSILRIQQVVRGDSAAYFCASAGNTQYFGPGTRLTVL.

The chain carries TRBV20-1 and TRBJ1-5, with 8 bases fitting TRBD1. CDR3 length: 12 amino acids. Germline V gives CDR1 DFQATT, CDR2 SNEGSKA (reference sequence). CDR3 nucleotides: TGCAGCGGACAGGGCTCTGGCCAGCCCCAGCATTTT. Amino acids: CSGQGSGQPQHF.

In this sample, this clonotype turned up a few times. The gene calls are TRBV2 and TRBJ2-5, with TRBD2 matching 7 bases. After removal of 6 bases from V and 2 bases from J, the junction contained 9 bases not matched to a gene. The CDR3 totals 15 residues. Germline V gene data show CDR1 as SNHLY and CDR2 as FYNNEI. The CDR3 sequence is CASSGLDLRQETQYF. The CDR3 nucleotides are TGTGCCAGCAGCGGACTAGATCTACGGCAAGAGACCCAGTACTTC. Using reference TRBV2 and TRBJ2-5 for the parts outside the CDR3, the full variable domain is EPEVTQTPSHQVTQMGQEVILRCVPISNHLYFYWYRQILGQKVEFLVSFYNNEISEKSEIFDDQFSVERPDGSNFTLKIRSTKLEDSAMYFCASSGLDLRQETQYFGPGTRLLVL.

This clonotype was seen ten or more times. The V gene is TRBV28, the J gene TRBJ2-3; 8 bases line up with TRBD2. This CDR3 contains 16 residues. From germline, CDR1 is MDHEN and CDR2 SYDVKM. With 6 bases clipped from V and 2 bases from J, the junction kept 10 bases outside the gene matches. CDR3 protein: CASRPTSGSNTDTQYF. The DNA of the CDR3 is TGTGCCAGCAGACCAACTAGCGGCTCGAACACAGATACGCAGTATTTT.

This clonotype has more than one count but fewer than ten. CDR3 sequence (DNA): TGCAGCGGCTCGATTGGGAATGAGCAGTTCTTC. It translates to CSGSIGNEQFF. The gene calls are TRBV29-1 and TRBJ2-1; unclear D gene. Germline V CDR1 and CDR2: SQVTM, ANQGSEA. Trimming pared 7 bases from V and 7 bases from J, leaving 11 bases between. The CDR3 has 11 residues.

This clonotype has ten or more counts. The rearrangement joins TRBV10-3 to TRBJ1-5; no definite D call. The length of the CDR3 is 13 residues. Trimming removed 0 bases at V and 8 bases at J, with 8 bases between. Germline loops: CDR1 ENHRY, CDR2 SYGVKD. The CDR3 sequence is CAISESRLEPQHF. Here the CDR3 DNA reads TGTGCCATCAGTGAGTCGAGGTTGGAGCCCCAGCATTTT.

This clonotype was seen only a few times. This sequence joins TRBV11-3 and TRBJ2-1, with D possibly matching TRBD2 (6 bases). Per germline, CDR1 SGHNT and CDR2 YENEEA. V was pared by 0 bases and J by 6 bases, with 12 bases between. The CDR3 loop spans 15 amino acids. The CDR3 sequence: CASSLDLTSGNEQFF. The CDR3, as DNA: TGTGCCAGCAGCTTAGACCTGACTAGTGGCAATGAGCAGTTCTTC.

This clonotype was seen a few times. The V gene is TRBV3-1, the J gene TRBJ2-2, with no clear D. The germline gives CDR1 LGHDT, CDR2 YNNKEL (reference sequence). Trimming took off 4 bases at V and 6 bases at J, with 12 bases between the two ends. The CDR3 loop spans 14 amino acids. CDR3 DNA: TGTGCCAGCAGCCCCTCGGTTCGGGCCGGGGAGCTGTTTTTT. Protein sequence: CASSPSVRAGELFF.

This clonotype has just a few counts. The chain is built from TRBV12-3 or TRBV12-4 and TRBJ2-3, with 10 bases matching TRBD2. The CDR3 is 21 residues long. With 4 bases clipped from V and 1 base from J, the junction kept 20 bases outside the gene matches. CDR3 sequence: CASSSTAPWLAGETRTDTQYF. CDR3 sequence (DNA): TGTGCCAGCAGTTCCACCGCCCCGTGGCTAGCGGGAGAAACTCGCACAGATACGCAGTATTTT.

A few counts support this clonotype. The chain carries TRBV3-1 and TRBJ2-1, with D possibly matching TRBD2 (6 bases). The CDR3 covers 17 residues. Germline CDR1 reads LGHDT; CDR2 reads YNNKEL (reference sequence). V lost 0 bases and J lost 0, with 12 bases in between. The CDR3 is CASSQELAVGSYNEQFF. CDR3 DNA: TGTGCCAGCAGCCAAGAGTTAGCGGTGGGCTCCTACAATGAGCAGTTCTTC.

This chain joins TRBV7-9 and TRBJ2-7, with D maybe TRBD2 (5 bases). With 0 bases removed from V and 4 bases from J, the gap between germline ends came to 13 bases. From germline, CDR1 is SEHNR and CDR2 FQNEAQ (reference sequence). The CDR3 is made up of 15 amino acids. CDR3 sequence reads: CASSLADGLAYEQYF. CDR3 nucleotides: TGTGCCAGCAGCTTAGCGGATGGTCTAGCTTACGAGCAGTACTTC.

This clonotype was counted between two and nine times. The rearrangement links TRBV10-3 to TRBJ2-7, with D perhaps TRBD1 (5 bases). This CDR3 contains 12 residues. Trimming took off 2 bases at V and 4 bases at J, with 6 bases between the two ends. Germline values: CDR1 ENHRY, CDR2 SYGVKD. CDR3 DNA: TGTGCCATCAGTGAGACAGGTTACGAGCAGTACGTC. It translates to CAISETGYEQYV.

This clonotype occurred a few times. This chain joins TRBV28 and TRBJ2-1; 14 nucleotides agree with TRBD2. The CDR3 extends over 19 amino acids. Germline-derived CDR1 and CDR2 are MDHEN and SYDVKM. J was trimmed by 3 bases and V by 1 base; bases with no gene match: 8. The CDR3 coding sequence is TGTGCCAGCAGTTTATTCAACGTGGGACTAGCGGGGGACTACAATGAGCAGTTCTTC. Amino acids: CASSLFNVGLAGDYNEQFF.

The chain combines TRBV3-1 with TRBJ2-5, with 10 bases matching TRBD2. The CDR3 is 17 amino acids. V was clipped by 1 base and J by 1 base; unmatched bases: 6. The germline CDR1 and CDR2 sequences are LGHDT and YNNKEL (reference sequence). The CDR3 reads CASSQARTSGLQETQYF. The CDR3 DNA follows: TGTGCCAGCAGCCAAGCGAGGACTAGCGGCCTCCAAGAGACCCAGTACTTC.

This clonotype was detected a few times. V usage is TRBV29-1 and J usage is TRBJ2-7, with 9 bases identical to TRBD1. Germline trimming cut 4 bases from V and 3 bases from J; bases unmatched to any gene: 1. Looked up from germline, CDR1 is SQVTM and CDR2 is ANQGSEA. The CDR3 loop spans 12 amino acids. CDR3 amino acids: CSVVGQGYEQYF. CDR3 in DNA: TGCAGCGTTGTGGGACAGGGCTACGAGCAGTACTTC.

CDR3 sequence (DNA): TGTGCCACCAGCAGAGATCGACTAGCGGGCGGAACAGATACGCAGTATTTT. Protein product: CATSRDRLAGGTDTQYF. The genes are TRBV15 and TRBJ2-3, with 10 bases identical to TRBD2. Losses at the gene ends were 0 bases for V and 3 bases for J; bases not matched to a gene: 6. Germline CDR1 and CDR2: LNHNV and YYDKDF (reference sequence). There are 17 residues in the CDR3.

The V gene is TRBV28, the J gene TRBJ2-5, with 7 bases matching TRBD2. Germline V gives CDR1 MDHEN, CDR2 SYDVKM. The CDR3 spans 17 residues. The V segment lost 7 bases and the J segment 1 base; nucleotides outside the gene matches: 15. CDR3 nucleotides: TGTGCCAGCACCACAGGATCACCGGGAGGAAGCCAAGAGACCCAGTACTTC. It codes for CASTTGSPGGSQETQYF.

CDR3 nucleotide sequence: TGCGCCAGCAGCTTGGCCTCCTGGAGGGCCAACTACGAGCAGTACGTC. Its translation is CASSLASWRANYEQYV. The rearrangement links TRBV5-1 to TRBJ2-7, with a weak D call TRBD2 (6 bases). Germline-derived CDR1 and CDR2 are SGHRS and YFSETQ. Trimming left V 0 bases short and J 3 bases short, with 16 bases between. CDR3 size: 16 residues.

This chain uses TRBV7-9 with TRBJ2-1, with D hard to call. V gave up 5 bases and J gave up 8 bases, with 13 bases separating them. This CDR3 region has 13 residues. Per the germline V gene, CDR1 is SEHNR and CDR2 is FQNEAQ (reference sequence). CDR3 sequence: CASSRYLSDEQFF. The CDR3 nucleotides read TGTGCCAGCAGCCGATACTTGAGCGATGAGCAGTTCTTC.

The sample holds a few counts of this clonotype. The chain is built from TRBV2 and TRBJ2-1, with 8 bases matching TRBD2. This CDR3 has 13 amino acids. CDR1 is SNHLY, CDR2 FYNNEI, per germline. Trimming at V came to 10 bases and at J to 6 bases, leaving 8 bases not matched to a gene. CDR3 loop: CANRTSSSNEQFF. The CDR3 DNA reads TGTGCCAACCGGACTAGCTCGAGCAATGAGCAGTTCTTC.

This clonotype was recorded a few times. The chain combines TRBV20-1 with TRBJ2-3, with D possibly matching TRBD1 (6 bases). Germline lookup yields CDR1 DFQATT and CDR2 SNEGSKA (reference sequence). Trimming removed 3 bases from V and 5 bases from J, with 18 bases in between. The CDR3 loop spans 15 amino acids. The CDR3 loop is CSASGPDSLGDTQYF. In DNA, the CDR3 is TGCAGTGCTAGCGGTCCGGACAGCCTGGGAGATACGCAGTATTTT.

Here the CDR3 reads CASSFRDRENTIYF. CDR3 nucleotide sequence: TGTGCCAGCAGCTTCCGGGACAGGGAAAACACCATATATTTT. The genes are TRBV7-9 and TRBJ1-3; the match to TRBD1 covers 9 bases. With 3 bases clipped from V and 6 bases from J, the junction kept 3 bases outside the gene matches. The CDR3 runs 14 residues. Per the germline V gene, CDR1 is SEHNR and CDR2 is FQNEAQ (reference sequence).